The text below deals with one T cell receptor (beta chain). Only in-frame clones appear in the TCRdb table, and some are missing; sequencing was by immunoSEQ multiplex PCR. The sample contains about 360,000 clones, roughly 90% of which appear only once. The data derive from a study of cytomegalovirus exposure and HLA in healthy donors. The germline V and J ends were trimmed by 7 bases and 2 bases, with 15 bases remaining between them. Per the germline V gene, CDR1 is MDHEN and CDR2 is SYDVKM. This CDR3 has 14 amino acids. The chain combines TRBV28 with TRBJ2-7; tentatively, D is TRBD2 (6 bases). This receptor was identified in a woman aged 18-29 years in good health and CMV-seronegative. The sample consisted of PBMCs. CDR3: CASTLAGRTYEQYF. Written as DNA, the CDR3 is TGTGCCAGCACCCTGGCGGGACGGACCTACGAGCAGTACTTC.